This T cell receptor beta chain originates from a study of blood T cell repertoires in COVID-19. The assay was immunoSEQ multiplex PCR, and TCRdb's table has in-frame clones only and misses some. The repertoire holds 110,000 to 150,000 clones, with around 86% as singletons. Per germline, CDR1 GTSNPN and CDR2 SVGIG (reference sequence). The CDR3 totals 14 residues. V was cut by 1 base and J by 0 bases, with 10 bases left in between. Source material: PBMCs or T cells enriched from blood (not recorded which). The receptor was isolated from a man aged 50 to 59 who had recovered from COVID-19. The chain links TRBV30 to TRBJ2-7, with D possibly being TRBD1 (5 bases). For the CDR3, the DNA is TGTGCCTGGAGTGCGGCAGGGCCCTCCTACGAGCAGTACTTC. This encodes CAWSAAGPSYEQYF.